Listed here is a single T cell receptor (beta chain). This sample is part of a study of blood T cell repertoires in COVID-19. Study in general: Samples of COVID-19 (acute and convalescent) were obtained from the United States, Italy and Spain. From T cells, B-cell-depleted T cells, or PBMCs came the material, which was cDNA or gDNA.

The CDR3 contains 14 residues. V was cut by 5 bases and J by 7 bases, with 18 bases left in between. The germline V gene has CDR1 SEHNR and CDR2 FQNEAQ (reference sequence). Original handling: How many nucleated cells were present was estimated from reference gene primer amplification. Libraries were prepared by immunoSEQ multiplex PCR; TCRdb keeps only in-frame clonotypes and omits some of them. V and J calls and clone size are as listed in that table; D and trimming were resolved from the DNA. The table lists approximately 210,000 clones, 80% to 85% of them singletons. Sequencing was carried out using peripheral blood. The chain uses TRBV7-9 and TRBJ2-7; a possible D gene is TRBD2 (5 bases). This TCR was sampled from a human donor in a cohort sampled during active COVID-19. CDR3 sequence reads: CASSLNSLSGEQYV. The DNA for the CDR3 is TGTGCCAGCAGCCTCAACTCCCTGTCGGGAGAGCAGTACGTC.